This TCR beta chain was identified in a study of blood T cell repertoires in COVID-19 (dated by TCRdb to about 2020). About the full investigation: Samples from collaborators originated in the United States, Italy and Spain and spanned both the acute and convalescent phases of COVID-19. Samples came from the ongoing ImmuneRACE study (first 160 participants) plus 1,254 subjects from 6 global collaborators. Where available, HLA class I and class II types were taken from metadata supplied by the sample provider and were not determined by assay-based typing. Subjects who had been exposed to COVID-19, were actively infected with it, or had recovered from it provided the deeply sampled blood TCRbeta repertoires that made up the dataset. The material from the prospective study consisted of cDNA or gDNA derived from T cells, B-cell-depleted T cells, or PBMCs. The sample metadata nearly always contained a de-identified subject ID, COVID-19 status, age in years and sex. The repertoires were made available in a free public database intended to serve as a resource for research on the immune response to SARS-CoV-2. Here is what the overall study found, with its caveats: The amount of clinical and demographic metadata varied by source and participant and was provided uncurated.

The immunoSEQ Assay, a bias-controlled multiplex PCR, was used to amplify TCRbeta CDR3 regions from genomic DNA. The paper's processing steps were these. The number of nucleated cells in each sample was estimated by amplification of reference gene primers within the assay. Sequence reads were collapsed and filtered to measure the absolute abundance of every unique TCRbeta CDR3 rearrangement. Productive Simpson clonality was computed per sample as the square root of Simpson's diversity index over productive rearrangements. In TCRdb, the immuneACCESS table is reduced to in-frame sequences with V and J assigned. These tables do not hold every clone; where another copy was compared, an unresolved V gene accounts for under half, and the others remain unexplained. V and J calls and clone size are those listed in that table; D and trimming were worked out from the DNA. The table for this sample lists under 140,000 clones; 80% to 90% of them were counted only once. The leading ten clones occupy about 15% of the sample.

A remark on this clone: It has no known antigen specificity. Base-call qualities are not available, and no considerably larger clone is one nucleotide away.

V and J are truncated by 2 bases and 2 bases respectively, leaving an intervening sequence of 10 bases. Measured from the cysteine to the phenylalanine, the CDR3 is 14 residues long. The sequence is cut down to CDR3 DNA, 42 bases in frame from base 1. CDR1 and CDR2 were assigned from the germline V gene (reference sequence) as PRHDT and FYEKMQ. Each collaborating institution followed its own protocols to collect whole blood in K2EDTA tubes. For TCRbeta analysis, collaborators shipped samples in one of three forms: frozen whole blood, isolated PBMCs, or DNA extracted from either of those sample types.

This sequence originates from a woman in her sixties with acute or convalescent COVID-19. Sequenced input: peripheral blood. This receptor chain uses TRBV13 and TRBJ2-7; the D region possibly corresponds to TRBD2 (6 bases align). The DNA sequence follows: TGTGCCAGCAGCTTAAAGCGGACTACCTACGAGCAGTACTTC. This encodes CASSLKRTTYEQYF.